Listed here are 28 T cell receptor beta chains from one sample, sequenced in a study of T cell clonotyping in hematopoietic cell transplantation. Sequencing used immunoSEQ multiplex PCR; TCRdb keeps in-frame clones, though not all of them. The table records 37,000 or so clones, over 70% of them present only once. Material for sequencing was peripheral blood mononuclear cells. These receptors came from a woman aged 40 to 50 in good health. Some clones in this sample may be carry-over from other donors' samples.

The chain recombines TRBV11-2 with TRBJ2-5; tentative D call: TRBD2 (6 bases). Per germline, CDR1 SGHAT and CDR2 FQNNGV. The CDR3 is 18 residues long. The V end was cut by 0 bases, the J end by 2 bases, with 19 bases between. The CDR3: CASSLEPYGSRWQETQYF. The CDR3 DNA sequence: TGTGCCAGCAGCTTAGAACCCTACGGGAGTCGTTGGCAAGAGACCCAGTACTTC.

The chain has TRBV28 and TRBJ1-2, with 12 bases that match TRBD1. J lost 6 bases, V lost 3 bases, and 11 bases had no gene match. The CDR3 runs 17 residues. Germline V CDR1 and CDR2: MDHEN, SYDVKM. CDR3 DNA sequence: TGTGCCAGCAGTTTTCCGGGACAGGGGGCTAGGTTGAATGGCTACACCTTC. Amino acid sequence: CASSFPGQGARLNGYTF.

The chain has TRBV28 and TRBJ1-2; TRBD1 is a possible D gene (6 bases). This CDR3 has 13 amino acids. Trimming took 9 bases from V and 2 from J, leaving 13 bases between them. Germline CDR1 MDHEN, CDR2 SYDVKM. The CDR3 DNA follows: TGTGCCAGACGACAGGCGTCCAACTATGGCTACACCTTC. It encodes CARRQASNYGYTF.

The chain is built from TRBV7-2 and TRBJ1-5; D is undetermined. The CDR3 length is 13 residues. Germline values: CDR1 SGHTA, CDR2 FQGNSA. V was shortened by 3 bases and J by 4 bases, with 7 bases between the two germline ends. Here the CDR3 reads CASSFGPNQPQHF. The CDR3 DNA follows: TGTGCCAGCAGCTTTGGGCCTAATCAGCCCCAGCATTTT. Using reference TRBV7-2 and TRBJ1-5 for the parts outside the CDR3, the full variable domain is GAGVSQSPSNKVTEKGKDVELRCDPISGHTALYWYRQSLGQGLEFLIYFQGNSAPDKSGLPSDRFSAERTGGSVSTLTIQRTQQEDSAVYLCASSFGPNQPQHFGDGTRLSIL.

The rearrangement joins TRBV28 to TRBJ1-4; D remains ambiguous. The CDR3 extends over 16 amino acids. CDR1 is MDHEN, CDR2 SYDVKM, per germline. Trimming stripped 6 bases from V and 1 base from J, with 15 bases between. CDR3 sequence: CASRPEDGLTNEKLFF. The DNA of the CDR3 is TGTGCCAGCAGACCCGAGGACGGGTTAACTAATGAAAAACTGTTTTTT.

The J gene is TRBJ2-7, the V gene TRBV7-3; TRBD2 matches 10 bases. J lost 7 bases, V lost 5 bases, and 5 bases had no gene match. The germline V gene has CDR1 SGHTA and CDR2 FQGTGA. CDR3 size: 13 residues. The CDR3 sequence: CASSRLAGEEQYF. The CDR3 nucleotides read TGTGCCAGCAGCCGGCTAGCGGGAGAAGAGCAGTACTTC.

The chain is built from TRBV2 and TRBJ1-3; D not certain. The CDR3 is 17 amino acids. Per germline, CDR1 SNHLY and CDR2 FYNNEI. The V end was cut by 1 base, the J end by 0 bases, with 13 bases between. The CDR3 bases are TGTGCCAGCAGTGAAGTTGGGCGGCGTAACTCTGGAAACACCATATATTTT. As protein: CASSEVGRRNSGNTIYF.

The chain combines TRBV2 with TRBJ2-3; D call uncertain. Between the trimmed V and J ends, which lost 8 bases and 2 bases, there was a span of 8 bases. The CDR3 consists of 12 residues. The germline CDR1 and CDR2 sequences are SNHLY and FYNNEI. The CDR3 region has the DNA TGTGCCAGCCTCCCCTCCACAGATACGCAGTATTTT. Protein sequence: CASLPSTDTQYF.

The CDR3 reads CASSTPTSGRHIQYF. CDR3 nucleotides: TGTGCCAGCAGCACACCGACTAGCGGGAGGCACATTCAGTACTTC. The chain has TRBV7-9 and TRBJ2-4; TRBD2 aligns across 13 bases. J was trimmed by 8 bases and V by 5 bases; bases with no gene match: 6. The germline V gene encodes CDR1 SEHNR and CDR2 FQNEAQ (reference sequence). The CDR3 spans 15 residues.

The chain uses TRBV9 and TRBJ2-3; 7 bases are a match to TRBD2. Germline CDR1 is SGDLS and CDR2 is YYNGEE. J lost 5 bases, V lost 0 bases, and 6 bases had no gene match. CDR3 length: 15 amino acids. CDR3 amino acids: CASSVAGGGLDTQYF. The CDR3 nucleotides read TGTGCCAGCAGCGTAGCCGGGGGAGGGCTAGATACGCAGTATTTT.

The V call is TRBV18, the J call TRBJ2-7; 7 nucleotides match TRBD1. The CDR3 has 14 residues. Trimming removed 6 bases from V and 5 bases from J; junction bases left unmatched: 10. CDR1 is KGHSH, CDR2 LQKENI, per germline. The CDR3 loop is CASSFSGDSNEQYF. The CDR3 DNA sequence: TGTGCCAGCTCCTTCTCCGGGGACAGTAACGAGCAGTACTTC.

This clone was seen once. This chain joins TRBV14 and TRBJ2-3; TRBD2 matches 11 bases. Germline values: CDR1 SGHDN, CDR2 FVKESK. The CDR3 is 15 residues long. V lost 4 bases to trimming and J lost 4 bases; unmatched junction nucleotides: 4. The CDR3 sequence is CASSRLAGRADTQYF. The CDR3 DNA follows: TGTGCCAGCAGCCGACTAGCGGGAAGGGCAGATACGCAGTATTTT.

The chain uses TRBV7-2 and TRBJ1-5; D remains ambiguous. The length of the CDR3 is 12 residues. Trimming left V 5 bases short and J 7 bases short, with 9 bases between. The germline gives CDR1 SGHTA, CDR2 FQGNSA. CDR3 nucleotides: TGTGCCAGCAGCCAAATGGGCCAGCCCCAGCATTTT. It yields the protein CASSQMGQPQHF.

This chain uses TRBV6-1 with TRBJ2-3; D gene uncertain. There are 15 residues in the CDR3. Per the germline V gene, CDR1 is MNHNS and CDR2 is SASEGT. V was cut by 7 bases and J by 2 bases, with 16 bases left in between. The CDR3 DNA reads as TGTGCCAGCATCCTAAGCCCGGGCGTCACAGATACGCAGTATTTT. This encodes CASILSPGVTDTQYF.

The chain links TRBV27 to TRBJ1-4, with 7 bases fitting TRBD1. Germline-derived CDR1 and CDR2 are MNHEY and SMNVEV (reference sequence). Trimming cost V 4 bases and J 3 bases; bases outside gene matches: 5. The CDR3 covers 15 residues. The CDR3 DNA reads TGTGCCAGCAGTTCCCGACAGGGTTCTAATGAAAAACTGTTTTTT. Amino acid sequence: CASSSRQGSNEKLFF.

V and J are TRBV25-1 and TRBJ2-6; D gene ambiguous. CDR3 length: 14 amino acids. The germline V and J ends were trimmed by 5 bases and 2 bases, with 7 bases remaining between them. Per the germline V gene, CDR1 is MGHDK and CDR2 is SYGVNS. The CDR3 DNA is TGTGCCAGCAGTCCCGCCGCTGGGGCCAACGTCCTGACTTTC. Translating gives CASSPAAGANVLTF.

This chain links TRBV4-2 with TRBJ2-7; weak D call: TRBD2 (5 bases). The germline CDR1 and CDR2 sequences are LGHNA and YNFKEQ. This CDR3 comprises 15 residues. V was cut by 0 bases and J by 3 bases, with 12 bases left in between. CDR3 region: CASSQDEVAYYEQYF. The CDR3 DNA is TGTGCCAGCAGCCAAGATGAGGTAGCGTACTACGAGCAGTACTTC.

The chain is built from TRBV28 and TRBJ1-2; D uncertain. Deletions cut 5 bases from V and 5 bases from J, with 18 bases between. The CDR3 has 15 amino acids. Germline CDR1 MDHEN, CDR2 SYDVKM. CDR3 protein: CASSPIDGSLYGYTF. The DNA for the CDR3 is TGTGCCAGCAGTCCAATAGATGGGTCCCTATATGGCTACACCTTC.

The chain links TRBV4-2 to TRBJ2-5, with D maybe TRBD1 (5 bases). CDR3 length: 14 amino acids. Germline V CDR1 and CDR2: LGHNA, YNFKEQ. Deletions cut 1 base from V and 4 bases from J, with 10 bases between. The CDR3: CASSQASRGETQYF. CDR3 nucleotide sequence: TGTGCCAGCAGCCAAGCATCAAGGGGAGAGACCCAGTACTTC.

This clone was detected only once. The J gene is TRBJ2-7, the V gene TRBV4-1, with D perhaps TRBD2 (5 bases). The germline CDR1 and CDR2 sequences are MGHRA and YSYEKL. This CDR3 has 15 residues. V was cut by 4 bases and J by 0 bases, with 13 bases left in between. CDR3 in amino acids: CASSRSSEGSYEQYF. In nucleotides, the CDR3 is TGCGCCAGCAGCCGGAGCAGCGAGGGCTCCTACGAGCAGTACTTC.

This chain joins TRBV28 and TRBJ1-4; TRBD1 might be the D (6 bases). The CDR3 has 17 amino acids. Germline V gene lookup returns CDR1 MDHEN and CDR2 SYDVKM. V lost 10 bases, J lost 0 bases, and 21 bases lay in between. The CDR3 nucleotides read TGTGCCACCACCATCACTTGGGGGGCCCCAACTAATGAAAAACTGTTTTTT. It specifies CATTITWGAPTNEKLFF.

The rearrangement links TRBV6-5 to TRBJ2-2; TRBD1 aligns across 9 bases. There are 14 residues in the CDR3. Trimming cost V 6 bases and J 5 bases; bases outside gene matches: 4. CDR1 is MNHEY and CDR2 is SVGAGI in the germline V gene. This chain's CDR3 is CASSNRGRTGELFF. CDR3 in DNA: TGTGCCAGCAGCAACAGGGGGCGTACCGGGGAGCTGTTTTTT.

The genes are TRBV27 and TRBJ2-5, with 12 bases aligning to TRBD2. Germline-derived CDR1 and CDR2 are MNHEY and SMNVEV (reference sequence). There are 15 residues in the CDR3. The J segment lost 3 bases and the V segment lost 6 bases, leaving 5 bases of the junction unmatched. Here the CDR3 DNA reads TGTGCCAGCAGCCTAGCGGGAGGGTGGGAAGAGACCCAGTACTTC. Translation: CASSLAGGWEETQYF.

J is TRBJ2-1 and V is TRBV29-1, with D uncertain. The CDR3 sequence is 10 residues long. CDR1 SQVTM and CDR2 ANQGSEA come from the germline V gene. V was shortened by 3 bases and J by 8 bases, with 5 bases between the two germline ends. CDR3 residues: CSVDAYEQFF. The CDR3 nucleotides are TGCAGCGTTGATGCTTATGAGCAGTTCTTC.

The chain uses TRBV6-4 and TRBJ1-5; D is undetermined. CDR3 length: 13 amino acids. V lost 3 bases to trimming and J lost 1 base, with 4 bases between them. Germline V lookup: CDR1 MRHNA, CDR2 SNTAGT. The CDR3 loop reads CASSDNSNQPQHF. The CDR3 bases are TGTGCCAGCAGTGATAACAGCAATCAGCCCCAGCATTTT.

The V gene is TRBV4-1, the J gene TRBJ2-2, with D hard to call. The CDR3 sequence is 15 residues long. V shed 4 bases and J shed 2 bases, with 11 bases lying between them. The germline gives CDR1 MGHRA, CDR2 YSYEKL. CDR3: CASSPILRNTGELFF. In nucleotides, the CDR3 is TGCGCCAGCAGCCCAATACTTCGCAACACCGGGGAGCTGTTTTTT.

The rearrangement uses TRBV4-3 and TRBJ1-1; no reliable D call. V lost 0 bases to trimming and J lost 4 bases, with 12 bases between them. CDR3 size: 15 residues. Germline V gives CDR1 LGHNA, CDR2 YSLEER. The CDR3 coding sequence is TGCGCCAGCAGCCAAGATCATGCGGAGGGCACTGAAGCTTTCTTT. This translates into CASSQDHAEGTEAFF.

This clone has a handful of counts. The chain has TRBV4-3 and TRBJ2-3; D is perhaps TRBD2 (5 bases). CDR3 length: 16 residues. Germline-derived CDR1 and CDR2 are LGHNA and YSLEER. Trimming took 0 bases from V and 5 from J, leaving 15 bases between them. DNA for the CDR3: TGCGCCAGCAGCCAAGAATTGTTCCTAGCCGGAGATACGCAGTATTTT. Translated: CASSQELFLAGDTQYF.